Listed below are T cell receptor beta chains from one sample, sequenced in a study of blood T cell repertoires in COVID-19. Sequencing used immunoSEQ multiplex PCR; TCRdb keeps in-frame clones, though not all of them. The sample includes tens of thousands of clones, less than 90% of them seen just once. Sequencing input: peripheral blood. All receptors derive from a man in his sixties with acute or convalescent COVID-19. The CDR3 runs from the conserved cysteine through the conserved F or W. The D gene is left open where the match is weak.

D: NA; J: TRBJ1-1; V: TRBV27; CDR3: CASSLIGAGSREAFF
D: NA; J: TRBJ1-3; V: TRBV7-6; CDR3: CASSSPVSEGNTIYF
D: NA; J: TRBJ1-2; V: TRBV5-6; CDR3: CASNRGGGYGYTF
D: NA; J: TRBJ1-1; V: TRBV5-1; CDR3: CASSPRVDTEAFF
D: TRBD1; J: TRBJ2-5; V: TRBV25-1; CDR3: CASSVTGPETQYF
D: TRBD2; J: TRBJ2-2; V: TRBV6-5; CDR3: CAISLAGGTGELFF
D: TRBD1; J: TRBJ2-2; V: TRBV5-5; CDR3: CASSLLTGGNTGELFF
D: TRBD2; J: TRBJ2-1; V: TRBV25-1; CDR3: CASSERGDPYNEQFF
D: NA; J: TRBJ2-1; V: TRBV4-1; CDR3: CASSQSYYNEQFF
D: NA; J: TRBJ1-3; V: TRBV7-3; CDR3: CASSLGASGNTIYF
D: TRBD1; J: TRBJ2-2; V: TRBV9; CDR3: CASSIGQGSTGELFF
D: NA; J: TRBJ1-1; V: TRBV5-4; CDR3: CASSLVRASNTEAFF
D: NA; J: TRBJ1-1; V: TRBV19; CDR3: CASSHRDTDTEAFF